This entry lists 23 T cell receptor beta chains sequenced from one sample in a study of blood T cell repertoires in COVID-19. The data were produced by immunoSEQ multiplex PCR, yet TCRdb's version contains in-frame clones alone and is incomplete. The sample consists of about 180,000 clones, about 91% of them appearing once. Sequenced input: peripheral blood. The receptors derive from a woman aged 25 to 45 with acute or convalescent COVID-19.

The chain joins TRBV30 to TRBJ1-2, with TRBD1 identical over 9 bases. Germline V gene lookup returns CDR1 GTSNPN and CDR2 SVGIG (reference sequence). V lost 4 bases, J lost 7 bases, and 10 bases stayed unmatched. The CDR3 has 14 amino acids. CDR3 sequence: CAWITTGGAGGYTF. In DNA form, the CDR3 reads TGTGCCTGGATCACGACAGGGGGAGCGGGTGGCTACACCTTC. The whole variable domain, filled in from reference TRBV30 and TRBJ1-2, reads SQTIHQWPATLVQPVGSPLSLECTVEGTSNPNLYWYRQAAGRGLQLLFYSVGIGQISSEVPQNLSASRPQDRQFILSSKKLLLSDSGFYLCAWITTGGAGGYTFGSGTRLTVV.

The gene calls are TRBV19 and TRBJ1-5; D gene uncertain. This CDR3 has 12 amino acids. Germline loops: CDR1 LNHDA, CDR2 SQIVND (reference sequence). Trimming left V 5 bases short and J 5 bases short, with 7 bases between. CDR3 in amino acids: CASSVRDQPQHF. The CDR3 DNA reads as TGTGCCAGTAGTGTGAGGGATCAGCCCCAGCATTTT.

V gene TRBV2 combines with J gene TRBJ2-7, with a possible D match to TRBD2 (5 bases). Trimming shortened V by 8 bases and J by 1 base, and 15 bases separated the two germline ends. The germline V gene has CDR1 SNHLY and CDR2 FYNNEI. The CDR3 runs to 14 residues. Here the CDR3 reads CASEQRTLSYEQYF. The CDR3 nucleotides are TGTGCCAGCGAACAAAGGACTTTGTCCTACGAGCAGTACTTC.

This chain links TRBV6-5 with TRBJ1-2, with a possible D match to TRBD1 (6 bases). V lost 7 bases and J 8 bases, leaving 14 bases between the germline ends. Per germline, CDR1 MNHEY and CDR2 SVGAGI. The CDR3 covers 12 residues. CDR3 nucleotides: TGTGCCAGCATGAGGGGGTTCCCGGGCTACACCTTC. Protein sequence: CASMRGFPGYTF.

In this sample, this clone turned up a few times. In DNA form, the CDR3 reads TGTGCCAGTAGTATACGGCTAGCCTACTACGAGCAGTACTTC. Translated, it gives CASSIRLAYYEQYF. The V gene is TRBV19, the J gene TRBJ2-7, with D possibly TRBD2 on 5 matching bases. From germline, CDR1 is LNHDA and CDR2 SQIVND (reference sequence). This CDR3 is 14 amino acids long. Trimming removed 2 bases at V and 3 bases at J, with 11 bases between. The full variable domain, its missing parts supplied by reference TRBV19 and TRBJ2-7, is DGGITQSPKYLFRKEGQNVTLSCEQNLNHDAMYWYRQDPGQGLRLIYYSQIVNDFQKGDIAEGYSVSREKKESFPLTVTSAQKNPTAFYLCASSIRLAYYEQYFGPGTRLTVT.

The chain is built from TRBV10-3 and TRBJ1-1; 7 positions match TRBD1. CDR1 is ENHRY, CDR2 SYGVKD, per germline. The CDR3 spans 13 residues. With 11 bases clipped from V and 2 bases from J, the junction kept 8 bases outside the gene matches. The CDR3: CASKQGPNTEAFF. CDR3 DNA sequence: TGTGCCTCTAAACAGGGGCCAAACACTGAAGCTTTCTTT.

The rearrangement uses TRBV28 and TRBJ1-5; D remains ambiguous. The CDR3 spans 12 residues. Germline V gene data show CDR1 as MDHEN and CDR2 as SYDVKM. The V end was cut by 6 bases, the J end by 9 bases, with 12 bases between. In nucleotides, the CDR3 is TGTGCCAGCAGCCCTCCCGCGAGGCCCCAGCATTTT. It specifies CASSPPARPQHF.

V and J are TRBV28 and TRBJ2-1; 13 nucleotides line up with TRBD2. The CDR3 totals 12 residues. Trimming removed 7 bases from V and 15 bases from J; junction bases left unmatched: 6. Germline values: CDR1 MDHEN, CDR2 SYDVKM. CDR3 bases: TGTGCCAGCAATACTAGCGGGAGGGAGAGGTTCTTC. Translation: CASNTSGRERFF.

The rearrangement uses TRBV2 and TRBJ1-3, with a possible D match to TRBD1 (5 bases). Per the germline V gene, CDR1 is SNHLY and CDR2 is FYNNEI. The CDR3 covers 14 residues. The ends were cut back, 7 bases at V and 1 base at J, with 11 bases in the middle. In nucleotides, the CDR3 is TGTGCCAGCATCCTTCAGGGTTCTGGAAACACCATATATTTT. Translated: CASILQGSGNTIYF.

V and J are TRBV2 and TRBJ2-6; maybe TRBD1 (6 bases). V lost 6 bases, J lost 0 bases, and 12 bases lay in between. Germline values: CDR1 SNHLY, CDR2 FYNNEI. This CDR3 is built from 16 residues. The CDR3 DNA follows: TGTGCCAGCAGGACCCAGGGGAGCTCTGGGGCCAACGTCCTGACTTTC. Amino acids: CASRTQGSSGANVLTF.

V usage is TRBV6-5 and J usage is TRBJ2-2; TRBD1 is a possible D gene (6 bases). V was trimmed by 6 bases and J by 6 bases, leaving 11 bases between them. From germline, CDR1 is MNHEY and CDR2 SVGAGI. This CDR3 is 13 amino acids long. CDR3 bases: TGTGCCAGCAGAGCCACAGGGTCCGGGGAGCTGTTTTTT. As protein: CASRATGSGELFF.

The chain couples TRBV30 to TRBJ1-1; the D is unclear. Trimming took 0 bases from V and 5 from J, leaving 13 bases between them. The CDR3 covers 14 residues. The germline V gene has CDR1 GTSNPN and CDR2 SVGIG (reference sequence). The CDR3 nucleotides are TGTGCCTGGAGTGTACTTCGGGGAGGGACTGAAGCTTTCTTT. Protein sequence: CAWSVLRGGTEAFF. Full variable domain (missing parts from reference TRBV30 and TRBJ1-1): SQTIHQWPATLVQPVGSPLSLECTVEGTSNPNLYWYRQAAGRGLQLLFYSVGIGQISSEVPQNLSASRPQDRQFILSSKKLLLSDSGFYLCAWSVLRGGTEAFFGQGTRLTVV.

This clone was found once. This chain connects TRBV7-2 to TRBJ2-1; 10 bases map to TRBD2. CDR1 is SGHTA and CDR2 is FQGNSA in the germline V gene. V lost 0 bases, J lost 0 bases, and 5 bases stayed unmatched. CDR3 length: 18 residues. The CDR3 DNA follows: TGTGCCAGCAGCTTAGCACGGTCTAGCGGGAGCTCCTACAATGAGCAGTTCTTC. This sequence encodes CASSLARSSGSSYNEQFF. The whole variable domain, remainder taken from reference TRBV7-2 and TRBJ2-1, is GAGVSQSPSNKVTEKGKDVELRCDPISGHTALYWYRQSLGQGLEFLIYFQGNSAPDKSGLPSDRFSAERTGGSVSTLTIQRTQQEDSAVYLCASSLARSSGSSYNEQFFGPGTRLTVL.

The chain carries TRBV5-8 and TRBJ1-2, with TRBD1 identical over 7 bases. The junction had 2 bases not matched to a gene; V was cut back by 2 bases and J by 7 bases. CDR3 length equals 12 residues. The germline gives CDR1 SGHTS, CDR2 YDEGEE. CDR3 sequence (DNA): TGTGCCAGCAGCTTTACAGGGGCTGGCTACACCTTC. This translates into CASSFTGAGYTF.

This chain's CDR3 is CASSFIPNTEAFF. The CDR3 coding sequence is TGTGCCAGCAGTTTTATTCCGAACACTGAAGCTTTCTTT. The V gene is TRBV27, the J gene TRBJ1-1; D call uncertain. Germline CDR1 is MNHEY and CDR2 is SMNVEV (reference sequence). CDR3 length equals 13 residues. Trimming removed 3 bases from V and 1 base from J, with 6 bases in between.

Here the CDR3 DNA reads TGTGCCAGCCAAGGGGGAGGGTGGAGCAATCAGCCCCAGCATTTT. Its translation is CASQGGGWSNQPQHF. This chain joins TRBV28 and TRBJ1-5; tentative D call: TRBD1 (6 bases). The germline V gene encodes CDR1 MDHEN and CDR2 SYDVKM. The germline V and J ends were trimmed by 8 bases and 1 base, with 15 bases remaining between them. The CDR3 spans 15 residues. Full variable domain (missing parts from reference TRBV28 and TRBJ1-5): DVKVTQSSRYLVKRTGEKVFLECVQDMDHENMFWYRQDPGLGLRLIYFSYDVKMKEKGDIPEGYSVSREKKERFSLILESASTNQTSMYLCASQGGGWSNQPQHFGDGTRLSIL.

The chain joins TRBV10-3 to TRBJ1-5; the D is unclear. V gave up 0 bases and J gave up 5 bases, with 14 bases separating them. Germline V CDR1 and CDR2: ENHRY, SYGVKD. The CDR3 sequence is 16 residues long. CDR3 residues: CAISESSDRRDQPQHF. The CDR3 DNA reads TGTGCCATCAGTGAGTCGTCAGATAGGAGAGATCAGCCCCAGCATTTT.

A word on this clone: Compared with germline, one end of the junction differs, possibly owing to a read error. The V gene is TRBV27, the J gene TRBJ2-1; TRBD2 is a possible D gene (5 bases). Germline assignment: CDR1 MNHEY and CDR2 SMNVEV (reference sequence). There are 14 residues in the CDR3. The CDR3 reads CASSLSDSHNEQFF. The DNA for the CDR3 is TGTGCCAGCAGTTTATCGGACTCCCACAATGAGCAGTTCTTC.

This clone was counted only a few times. The gene calls are TRBV6-5 and TRBJ2-1, with TRBD2 identical over 8 bases. The germline V gene encodes CDR1 MNHEY and CDR2 SVGAGI. This CDR3 comprises 15 residues. The ends lost 2 bases at V and 4 bases at J; junction bases unmatched: 4. The CDR3 is CASSYGREVYNEQFF. The CDR3 DNA sequence: TGTGCCAGCAGTTACGGGCGGGAGGTATACAATGAGCAGTTCTTC.

CDR3 nucleotides: TGTGCCAGCAGCGTAGTAGGGCAGGGGGCTCAGTACTTC. It yields the protein CASSVVGQGAQYF. The chain couples TRBV9 to TRBJ2-5, with 8 nucleotides matching TRBD1. V shed 0 bases and J 11 bases; nucleotides not matched to a gene: 6. The germline gives CDR1 SGDLS, CDR2 YYNGEE. This CDR3 is built from 13 residues.

The chain carries TRBV5-5 and TRBJ2-7, with D perhaps matching TRBD2 (6 bases). This CDR3 is built from 12 residues. Germline CDR1 is SGHKS and CDR2 is YYEKEE (reference sequence). Trimming removed 0 bases at V and 5 bases at J, with 6 bases between. The DNA for the CDR3 is TGTGCCAGCAGCTTGGGGAGGGACGAGCAGTACTTC. It encodes CASSLGRDEQYF.

The CDR3 reads CASGSFQGINQPQHF. In DNA form, the CDR3 reads TGTGCCAGCGGTAGCTTCCAGGGAATAAATCAGCCCCAGCATTTT. The chain couples TRBV28 to TRBJ1-5, with D tentatively TRBD1 (5 bases). V was cut by 8 bases and J by 4 bases, with 18 bases left in between. Germline V gene sequence: CDR1 MDHEN, CDR2 SYDVKM. This CDR3 comprises 15 residues.

The genes are TRBV27 and TRBJ2-7, with a possible D match to TRBD1 (6 bases). This CDR3 is 14 amino acids long. CDR1 is MNHEY and CDR2 is SMNVEV in the germline V gene (reference sequence). The V and J ends lost 3 bases and 3 bases respectively, with 12 bases between them. CDR3 protein: CASSLKGGFYEQYF. The CDR3 nucleotides are TGTGCCAGCAGTTTGAAAGGGGGATTCTACGAGCAGTACTTC.